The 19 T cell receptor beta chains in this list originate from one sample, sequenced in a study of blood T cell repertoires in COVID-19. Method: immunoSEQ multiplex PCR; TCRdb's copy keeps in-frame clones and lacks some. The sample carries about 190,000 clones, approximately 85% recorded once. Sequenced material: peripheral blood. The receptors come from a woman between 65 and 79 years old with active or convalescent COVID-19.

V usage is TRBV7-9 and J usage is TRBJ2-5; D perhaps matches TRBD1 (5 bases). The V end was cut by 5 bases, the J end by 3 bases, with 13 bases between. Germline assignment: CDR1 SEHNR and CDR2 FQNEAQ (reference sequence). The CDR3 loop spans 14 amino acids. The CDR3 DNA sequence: TGTGCCAGCAGCCAAGGGGCAGGTAAAGAGACCCAGTACTTC. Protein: CASSQGAGKETQYF.

The CDR3 reads CAWSVWSGNNNEQFF. The CDR3 nucleotides are TGTGCCTGGAGTGTCTGGAGCGGGAATAACAATGAGCAGTTCTTC. The gene calls are TRBV30 and TRBJ2-1; 7 positions agree with TRBD2. V lost 0 bases to trimming and J lost 5 bases; unmatched junction nucleotides: 7. The CDR3 runs 15 residues. The germline V gene encodes CDR1 GTSNPN and CDR2 SVGIG (reference sequence).

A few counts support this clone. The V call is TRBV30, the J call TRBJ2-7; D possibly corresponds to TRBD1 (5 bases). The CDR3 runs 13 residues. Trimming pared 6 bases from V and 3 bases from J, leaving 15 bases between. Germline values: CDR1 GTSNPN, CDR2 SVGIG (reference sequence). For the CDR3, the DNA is TGTGCCTGTTCAAGGGGTGATGGCTACGAGCAGTACTTC. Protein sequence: CACSRGDGYEQYF.

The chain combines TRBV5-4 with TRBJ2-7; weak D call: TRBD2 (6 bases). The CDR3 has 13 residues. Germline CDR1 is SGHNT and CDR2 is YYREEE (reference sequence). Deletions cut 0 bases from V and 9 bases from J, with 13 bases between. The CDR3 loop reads CASSLGGGLGQYF. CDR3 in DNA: TGTGCCAGCAGCTTGGGGGGAGGTCTAGGGCAGTACTTC.

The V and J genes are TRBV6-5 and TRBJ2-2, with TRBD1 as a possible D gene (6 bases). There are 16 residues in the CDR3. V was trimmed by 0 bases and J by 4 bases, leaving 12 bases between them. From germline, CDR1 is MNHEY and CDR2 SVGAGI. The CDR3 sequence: CASSYSNTGSTGELFF. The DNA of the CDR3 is TGTGCCAGCAGTTACTCGAACACAGGGTCCACCGGGGAGCTGTTTTTT.

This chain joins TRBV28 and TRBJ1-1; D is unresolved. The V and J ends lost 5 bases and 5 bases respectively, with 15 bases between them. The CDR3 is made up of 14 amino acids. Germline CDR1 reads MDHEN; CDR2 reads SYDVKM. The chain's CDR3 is CASSRPLGGTEAFF. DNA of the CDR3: TGTGCCAGCAGTAGACCCCTCGGCGGGACTGAAGCTTTCTTT.

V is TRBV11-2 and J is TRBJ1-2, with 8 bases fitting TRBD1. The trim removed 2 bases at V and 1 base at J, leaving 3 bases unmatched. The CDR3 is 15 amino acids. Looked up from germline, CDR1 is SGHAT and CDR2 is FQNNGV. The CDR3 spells CASSLKTGDNYGYTF. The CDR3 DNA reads TGTGCCAGCAGCTTAAAGACAGGGGATAACTATGGCTACACCTTC.

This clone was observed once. CDR3 sequence (DNA): TGTGCCAGTAAGACAGGGCTCCTGAACACTGAAGCTTTCTTT. It yields the protein CASKTGLLNTEAFF. V gene TRBV19 combines with J gene TRBJ1-1; 7 nucleotides line up with TRBD1. CDR1 is LNHDA, CDR2 SQIVND, per germline (reference sequence). CDR3 length: 14 residues. The ends lost 7 bases at V and 0 bases at J; junction bases unmatched: 5.

The CDR3 protein is CASSPSTSGRLETQYF. The CDR3 coding sequence is TGTGCCAGCTCACCCTCGACTAGCGGGAGGCTGGAGACCCAGTACTTC. The V and J genes are TRBV18 and TRBJ2-5; TRBD2 matches 13 bases. The germline V gene has CDR1 KGHSH and CDR2 LQKENI. This CDR3 region has 16 residues. V shed 3 bases and J 5 bases; nucleotides not matched to a gene: 6.

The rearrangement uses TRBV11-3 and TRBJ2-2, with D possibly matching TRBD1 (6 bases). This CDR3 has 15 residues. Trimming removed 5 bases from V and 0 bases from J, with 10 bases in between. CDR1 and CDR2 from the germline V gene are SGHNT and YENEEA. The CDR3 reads CASSRQAANTGELFF. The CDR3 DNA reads TGTGCCAGCAGCAGACAGGCCGCGAACACCGGGGAGCTGTTTTTT.

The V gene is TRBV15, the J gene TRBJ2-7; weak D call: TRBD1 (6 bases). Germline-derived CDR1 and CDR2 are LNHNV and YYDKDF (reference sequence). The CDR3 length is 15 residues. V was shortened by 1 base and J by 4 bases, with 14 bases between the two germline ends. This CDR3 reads CATSRAVQGRYEQYF. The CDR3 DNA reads TGTGCCACCAGCAGAGCTGTACAGGGCCGGTACGAGCAGTACTTC. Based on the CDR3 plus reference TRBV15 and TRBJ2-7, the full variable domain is DAMVIQNPRYQVTQFGKPVTLSCSQTLNHNVMYWYQQKSSQAPKLLFHYYDKDFNNEADTPDNFQSRRPNTSFCFLDIRSPGLGDTAMYLCATSRAVQGRYEQYFGPGTRLTVT.

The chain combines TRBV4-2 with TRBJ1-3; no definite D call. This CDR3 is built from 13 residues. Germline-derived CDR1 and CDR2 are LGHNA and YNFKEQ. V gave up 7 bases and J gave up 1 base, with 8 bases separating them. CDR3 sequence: CASTFISGNTIYF. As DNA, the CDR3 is TGTGCCAGCACTTTTATTTCTGGAAACACCATATATTTT.

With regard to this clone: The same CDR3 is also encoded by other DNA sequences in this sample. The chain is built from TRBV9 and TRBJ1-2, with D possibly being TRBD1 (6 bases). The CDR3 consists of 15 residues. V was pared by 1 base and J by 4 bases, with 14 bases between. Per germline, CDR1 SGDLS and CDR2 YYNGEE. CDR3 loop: CASSVSSGGTYGYTF. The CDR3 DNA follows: TGTGCCAGCAGCGTAAGTTCGGGGGGCACCTATGGCTACACCTTC. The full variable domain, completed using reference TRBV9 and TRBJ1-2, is DSGVTQTPKHLITATGQRVTLRCSPRSGDLSVYWYQQSLDQGLQFLIQYYNGEERAKGNILERFSAQQFPDLHSELNLSSLELGDSALYFCASSVSSGGTYGYTFGSGTRLTVV.

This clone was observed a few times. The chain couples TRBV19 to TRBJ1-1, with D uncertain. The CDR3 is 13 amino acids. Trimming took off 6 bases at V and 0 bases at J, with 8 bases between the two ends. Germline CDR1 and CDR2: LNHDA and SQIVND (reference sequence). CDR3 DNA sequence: TGTGCCAGTAGAAACAGCATGAACACTGAAGCTTTCTTT. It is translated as CASRNSMNTEAFF.

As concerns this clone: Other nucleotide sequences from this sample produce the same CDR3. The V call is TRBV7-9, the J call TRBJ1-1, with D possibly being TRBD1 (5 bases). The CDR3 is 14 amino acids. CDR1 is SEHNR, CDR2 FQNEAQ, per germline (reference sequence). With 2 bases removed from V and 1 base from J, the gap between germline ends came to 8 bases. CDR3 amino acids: CASSLQGGNTEAFF. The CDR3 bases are TGTGCCAGCAGCTTACAGGGAGGGAACACTGAAGCTTTCTTT.

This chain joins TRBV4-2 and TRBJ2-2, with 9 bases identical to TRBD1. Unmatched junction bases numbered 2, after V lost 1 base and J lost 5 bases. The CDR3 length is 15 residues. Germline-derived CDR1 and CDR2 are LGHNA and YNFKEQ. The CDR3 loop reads CASSQAGTGTGELFF. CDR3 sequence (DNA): TGTGCCAGCAGCCAAGCCGGGACAGGGACCGGGGAGCTGTTTTTT.

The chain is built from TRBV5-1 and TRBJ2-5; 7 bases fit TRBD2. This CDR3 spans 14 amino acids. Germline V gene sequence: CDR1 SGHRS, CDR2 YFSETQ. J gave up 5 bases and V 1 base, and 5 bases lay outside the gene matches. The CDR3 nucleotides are TGCGCCAGCAGCTTGACTAGCGTGTGGGAGACCCAGTACTTC. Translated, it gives CASSLTSVWETQYF.

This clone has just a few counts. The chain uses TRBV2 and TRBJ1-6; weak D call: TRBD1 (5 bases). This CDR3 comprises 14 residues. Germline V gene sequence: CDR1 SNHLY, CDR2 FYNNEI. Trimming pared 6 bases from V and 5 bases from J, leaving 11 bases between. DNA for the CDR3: TGTGCCAGCAGGCAGGGTTCCCATAATTCACCCCTCCACTTT. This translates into CASRQGSHNSPLHF.

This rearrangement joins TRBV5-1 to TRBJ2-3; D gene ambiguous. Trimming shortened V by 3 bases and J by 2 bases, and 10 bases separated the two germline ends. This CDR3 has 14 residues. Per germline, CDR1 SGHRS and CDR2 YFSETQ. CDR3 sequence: CASSYGSPTDTQYF. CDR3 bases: TGCGCCAGCAGCTACGGGTCCCCCACAGATACGCAGTATTTT. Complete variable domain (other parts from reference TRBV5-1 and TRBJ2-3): KAGVTQTPRYLIKTRGQQVTLSCSPISGHRSVSWYQQTPGQGLQFLFEYFSETQRNKGNFPGRFSGRQFSNSRSEMNVSTLELGDSALYLCASSYGSPTDTQYFGPGTRLTVL.